This T cell receptor beta chain was captured in a study of blood T cell repertoires in COVID-19. About the study: Two negative PCRs, clearance, or symptom resolution had been documented for recovered Cohort 3 donors.

TCRdb keeps only in-frame clones here, not all; method: immunoSEQ multiplex PCR. The table shows some 300,000 clones, with approximately 90% occurring only once. This sequence originates from a woman in her sixties or seventies in a cohort exposed to, infected with or recovered from COVID-19 (not recorded which). The sample comprised PBMCs or T cells enriched from blood (not recorded which).

CDR3 coding DNA: TGTGCCAGCAGCTTAGGGAGGACTAGCGGGAAGGGGTCAGATACGCAGTATTTT. The encoded protein is CASSLGRTSGKGSDTQYF. J is TRBJ2-3 and V is TRBV11-3; 12 bases match TRBD2. The length of the CDR3 is 18 residues. V shed 1 base, J shed 4 bases, and the junction held 9 bases outside the gene matches. The germline CDR1 and CDR2 sequences are SGHNT and YENEEA.